The rows below give T cell receptor beta chains drawn from one sample of a study of T cell repertoires in cytomegalovirus infection. TCRdb used MiXCR to reprocess the reads, holding one entry per CDR3 protein. The table has about 85,000 distinct CDR3 sequences, roughly half seen once. What these receptors recognize is not known. Sample: CD8+ T cells from cultured PBMCs, taken from culture after CMV antigen stimulation. Source of these receptors: a human donor in good health (CMV status not recorded). Some clones in this sample may be carry-over from other donors' samples. CDR3s include the opening cysteine and the closing phenylalanine or tryptophan. The D gene is left open where the match is weak. Rows give clone size only sometimes, using once, few, many, or a class for an expanded clone.

V gene	D gene	clone size	J gene	CDR3 protein	CDR3 DNA
TRBV28	NA	NA	TRBJ2-4	CASSLRGEAKNIQYF	TGTGCCAGCAGTTTAAGGGGAGAAGCCAAAAACATTCAGTACTTC
TRBV7-2	NA	NA	TRBJ1-1	CASSLGGPEAFF	TGTGCCAGCAGCTTAGGAGGTCCTGAAGCTTTCTTT
TRBV2	NA	NA	TRBJ2-5	CASSEFKRETQYF	TGTGCCAGCAGTGAATTTAAGCGAGAGACCCAGTACTTC
TRBV18	NA	NA	TRBJ2-7	CASSLRDTLRHEQYF	TGTGCCAGCTCCCTTAGGGACACCCTGAGGCACGAGCAGTACTTC
TRBV11-2	NA	NA	TRBJ1-2	CASSSVLGSYGYTF	TGTGCCAGCAGCTCCGTATTGGGCTCGTATGGCTACACCTTC
TRBV6-6	TRBD2	many	TRBJ2-1	CASSYSASGGFYNEQFF	TGTGCCAGCAGTTACTCGGCTAGCGGGGGTTTTTACAATGAGCAGTTCTTC
TRBV7-2	NA	NA	TRBJ1-1	CASSTTEAFF	TGTGCCAGCAGCACCACTGAAGCTTTCTTT
TRBV28	TRBD1	NA	TRBJ1-5	CASSLDRGRDQPQHF	TGTGCCAGCAGTTTAGACAGGGGGCGCGATCAGCCCCAGCATTTT
TRBV27	TRBD1	NA	TRBJ1-5	CASSPGTGAYQPQHF	TGTGCCAGCAGTCCCGGGACAGGGGCTTATCAGCCCCAGCATTTT
TRBV9	NA	NA	TRBJ1-1	CASSVDMGGEAFF	TGTGCCAGCAGCGTAGACATGGGGGGAGAAGCTTTCTTT
TRBV10-3	NA	NA	TRBJ1-1	CAISEGPERNTEAFF	TGTGCCATCAGTGAGGGACCCGAACGGAACACTGAAGCTTTCTTT
TRBV4-1	NA	many	TRBJ1-6	CASSQNRGNSPLHF	TGCGCCAGCAGCCAGAACAGAGGGAATTCACCCCTCCACTTT
TRBV7-6	TRBD2	few	TRBJ2-1	CASSSGGPHNEQFF	TGTGCCAGCAGTTCGGGGGGGCCCCACAATGAGCAGTTCTTC
TRBV4-1	TRBD2	few	TRBJ2-1	CASMGNGGGPENEQFF	TGCGCCAGCATGGGCAACGGGGGAGGGCCGGAGAATGAGCAGTTCTTC
TRBV11-2	NA	NA	TRBJ2-3	CASSLGVLGSEGTDTQYF	TGTGCCAGCAGCTTAGGGGTACTAGGATCCGAGGGCACAGATACGCAGTATTTT
TRBV7-6	TRBD1	NA	TRBJ1-1	CAILTGQDTEAFF	TGTGCCATCTTGACAGGGCAGGACACTGAAGCTTTCTTT
TRBV9	TRBD1	few	TRBJ2-7	CASSGGVNRGSEQYF	TGTGCCAGCAGCGGGGGCGTGAACAGGGGGAGCGAGCAGTACTTC
TRBV29-1	NA	few	TRBJ1-2	CSGVHSPLDGYTF	TGCAGCGGGGTACACAGTCCCCTTGATGGCTACACCTTC
TRBV12-3/TRBV12-4	NA	NA	TRBJ1-2	CASSLGGGYTF	TGTGCCAGCAGTTTAGGGGGTGGCTACACCTTC
TRBV27	NA	NA	TRBJ1-5	CASSLSGGYQPQHF	TGTGCCAGCAGTTTATCCGGGGGCTATCAGCCCCAGCATTTT
TRBV10-3	TRBD1	NA	TRBJ1-3	CAISDRDRAPDTIYF	TGTGCCATCAGTGACCGGGACAGGGCTCCGGACACCATATATTTT
TRBV27	TRBD1	NA	TRBJ2-5	CASSFSQGQAQYF	TGTGCCAGCAGTTTCTCACAGGGGCAGGCCCAGTACTTC
TRBV20-1	NA	NA	TRBJ1-1	CSAAPLMDPEAFF	TGCAGTGCTGCCCCTTTGATGGACCCTGAAGCTTTCTTT
TRBV19	TRBD2	NA	TRBJ2-5	CASSGLAGVRVETQYF	TGTGCCAGTTCGGGACTAGCGGGGGTTCGGGTGGAGACCCAGTACTTC
TRBV6-6	NA	NA	TRBJ1-6	CASSYWDGNSPLHF	TGTGCCAGCAGTTACTGGGACGGCAATTCACCCCTCCACTTT
TRBV20-1	TRBD2	NA	TRBJ2-7	CSARTSASYEQYF	TGCAGTGCTAGGACTAGCGCTTCCTACGAGCAGTACTTC
TRBV27	TRBD1	NA	TRBJ2-5	CASSFRGPGETQYF	TGTGCCAGCAGTTTCAGGGGGCCCGGGGAGACCCAGTACTTC
TRBV28	NA	NA	TRBJ2-7	CASSWVNEQYF	TGTGCCAGCAGTTGGGTAAACGAGCAGTACTTC
TRBV7-3	NA	NA	TRBJ1-1	CASSLKVNTEAFF	TGTGCCAGCAGCTTAAAAGTGAACACTGAAGCTTTCTTT
TRBV12-3/TRBV12-4	TRBD1	few	TRBJ2-7	CASSLRQGAGEQYF	TGTGCCAGCAGTTTAAGACAGGGGGCGGGAGAGCAGTACTTC
TRBV14	NA	NA	TRBJ1-1	CASSQVHAAEAFF	TGTGCCAGCAGCCAAGTCCATGCGGCAGAAGCTTTCTTT
TRBV7-6	TRBD1	NA	TRBJ1-2	CASSRQGRGYTF	TGTGCCAGCAGCCGACAGGGACGTGGCTACACCTTC
TRBV7-2	NA	few	TRBJ2-1	CASSLPGGTYNEQFF	TGTGCCAGCAGCCTCCCTGGTGGAACCTACAATGAGCAGTTCTTC
TRBV12-3/TRBV12-4	NA	few	TRBJ2-7	CASSLVGAYEQYF	TGTGCCAGCAGTTTAGTGGGGGCCTACGAGCAGTACTTC
TRBV19	TRBD1	few	TRBJ1-5	CASSIAGGHRDRGYQPQHF	TGTGCCAGTAGTATAGCGGGGGGGCACCGGGACAGGGGATATCAGCCCCAGCATTTT
TRBV7-9	TRBD1	few	TRBJ1-1	CASSPLDRGGTEAFF	TGTGCCAGCAGCCCTCTAGACAGGGGGGGCACTGAAGCTTTCTTT
TRBV7-4	TRBD1	NA	TRBJ2-1	CASSPSKGTVYNEQFF	TGTGCCAGCAGCCCCTCAAAGGGGACAGTGTACAATGAGCAGTTCTTC
TRBV28	NA	NA	TRBJ2-3	CASSLTSLPATDTQYF	TGTGCCAGCAGTTTAACTAGCCTCCCTGCCACAGATACGCAGTATTTT
TRBV7-9	NA	NA	TRBJ1-5	CASSRASQPQHF	TGTGCCAGCAGCCGAGCGAGTCAGCCCCAGCATTTT
TRBV7-2	NA	few	TRBJ1-1	CASSSGQHMNTEAFF	TGTGCCAGCAGCAGCGGACAGCACATGAACACTGAAGCTTTCTTT
TRBV20-1	NA	NA	TRBJ2-1	CSALRTGAYNEQFF	TGCAGTGCTCTTAGGACGGGGGCCTACAATGAGCAGTTCTTC
TRBV6-1	TRBD1	NA	TRBJ1-5	CASNRGTGRRNQPQHF	TGTGCCAGTAACCGGGGGACAGGGCGGAGGAATCAGCCCCAGCATTTT